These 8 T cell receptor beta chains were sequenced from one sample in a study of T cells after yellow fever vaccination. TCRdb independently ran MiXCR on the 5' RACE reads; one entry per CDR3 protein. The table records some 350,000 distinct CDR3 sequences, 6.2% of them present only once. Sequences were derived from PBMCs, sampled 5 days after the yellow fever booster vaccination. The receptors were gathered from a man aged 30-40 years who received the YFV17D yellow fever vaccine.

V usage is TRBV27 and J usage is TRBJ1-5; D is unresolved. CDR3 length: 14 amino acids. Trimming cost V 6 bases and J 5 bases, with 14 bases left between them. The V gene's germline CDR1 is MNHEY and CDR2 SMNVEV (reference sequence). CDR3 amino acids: CASSQRGGYQPQHF. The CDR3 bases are TGTGCCAGCAGCCAAAGAGGAGGTTATCAGCCCCAGCATTTT.

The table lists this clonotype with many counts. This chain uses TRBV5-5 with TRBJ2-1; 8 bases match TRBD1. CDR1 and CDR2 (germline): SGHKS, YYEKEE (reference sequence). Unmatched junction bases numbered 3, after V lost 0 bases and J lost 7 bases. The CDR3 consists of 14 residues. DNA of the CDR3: TGTGCCAGCAGCTTGGGACAGGGGAAGAATGAGCAGTTCTTC. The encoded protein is CASSLGQGKNEQFF. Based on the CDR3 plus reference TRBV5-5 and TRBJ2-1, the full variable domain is DAGVTQSPTHLIKTRGQQVTLRCSPISGHKSVSWYQQVLGQGPQFIFQYYEKEERGRGNFPDRFSARQFPNYSSELNVNALLLGDSALYLCASSLGQGKNEQFFGPGTRLTVL.

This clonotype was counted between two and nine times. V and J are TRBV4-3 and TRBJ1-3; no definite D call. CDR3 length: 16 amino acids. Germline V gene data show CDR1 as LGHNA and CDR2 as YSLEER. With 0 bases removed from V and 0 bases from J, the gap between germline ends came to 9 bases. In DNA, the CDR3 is TGCGCCAGCAGCCAAGATTGGACCTACTCTGGAAACACCATATATTTT. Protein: CASSQDWTYSGNTIYF.

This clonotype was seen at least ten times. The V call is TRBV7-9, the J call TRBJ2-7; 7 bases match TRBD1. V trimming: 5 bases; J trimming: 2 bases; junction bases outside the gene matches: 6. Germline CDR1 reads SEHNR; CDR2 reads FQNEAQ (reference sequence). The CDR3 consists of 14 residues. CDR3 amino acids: CASSLGTATYEQYF. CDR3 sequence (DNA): TGTGCCAGCAGCCTAGGGACAGCAACCTACGAGCAGTACTTC.

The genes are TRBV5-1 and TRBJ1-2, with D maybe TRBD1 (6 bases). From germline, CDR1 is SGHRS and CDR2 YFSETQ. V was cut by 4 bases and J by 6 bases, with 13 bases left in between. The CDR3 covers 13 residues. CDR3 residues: CASSDQGRDGYTF. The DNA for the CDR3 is TGCGCCAGCAGCGATCAGGGGCGGGATGGCTACACCTTC.

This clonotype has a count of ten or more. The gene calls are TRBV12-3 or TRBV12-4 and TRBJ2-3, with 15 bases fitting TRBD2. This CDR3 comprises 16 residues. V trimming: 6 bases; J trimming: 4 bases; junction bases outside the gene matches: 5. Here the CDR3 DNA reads TGTGCCAGCAGCCCCGGACTAGCGGGAGGGCCAGATACGCAGTATTTT. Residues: CASSPGLAGGPDTQYF.

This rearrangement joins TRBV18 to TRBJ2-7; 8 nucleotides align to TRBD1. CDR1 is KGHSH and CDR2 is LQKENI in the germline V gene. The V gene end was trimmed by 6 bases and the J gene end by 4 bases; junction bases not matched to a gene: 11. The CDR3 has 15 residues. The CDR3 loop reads CASSVNPDRGYEQYF. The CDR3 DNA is TGTGCCAGCTCCGTAAACCCCGACAGGGGTTACGAGCAGTACTTC.

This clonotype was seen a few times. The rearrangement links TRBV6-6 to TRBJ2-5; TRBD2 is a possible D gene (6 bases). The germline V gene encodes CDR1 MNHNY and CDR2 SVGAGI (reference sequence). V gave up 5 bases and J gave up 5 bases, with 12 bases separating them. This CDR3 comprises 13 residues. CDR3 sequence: CASSVGTPETQYF. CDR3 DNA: TGTGCCAGCAGTGTAGGGACTCCTGAGACCCAGTACTTC.